The source of this TCR beta chain is a study of shared clonotypes between healthy human individuals. As for the study in general: The study enrolled a couple of women and three men aged 18 to 49.

This CDR3 contains 17 residues. Unmatched junction bases numbered 14, after V lost 6 bases and J lost 5 bases. Germline V gives CDR1 MRHNA, CDR2 SNTAGT. Overall study results and limits: Clonotype sharing across several donors was observed for around 4.8% of naive CD4 clonotypes.

For sorted subsets, 150 to 200 ng DNA per replicate equaled approximately 32,000 T cell genomes. Data came from immunoSEQ multiplex PCR; TCRdb stores just in-frame clones and leaves some out. Among 70,000 to 95,000 clones listed, roughly two thirds were seen once. Regarding this clone: Its specificity is unknown.

The specimen was memory CD8+ T cells sorted from blood. Documented subset: CD45RO+ cells pooled with CCR7-negative TemRA cells. The chain joins TRBV6-4 to TRBJ2-1, with 9 bases aligning to TRBD2. The receptor comes from a man under 40 in good health. The CDR3 DNA reads as TGTGCCAGCAGAGCCTATTCCGGGACTAGCAGACACAATGAGCAGTTCTTC. Translated, it gives CASRAYSGTSRHNEQFF.